The next 27 T cell receptor beta chains were all read from a single sample in a study of blood T cell repertoires in COVID-19. Profiled with immunoSEQ multiplex PCR; TCRdb holds only in-frame clones, not every one. This table holds more than 200,000 clones, around 90% found once. Sequenced input: PBMCs or T cells enriched from blood (not recorded which). These receptors all stem from a woman aged 18-29 years who had recovered from COVID-19.

The chain has TRBV29-1 and TRBJ2-5; 7 bases match TRBD2. Germline V gives CDR1 SQVTM, CDR2 ANQGSEA. The CDR3 covers 14 residues. Trimming took 7 bases from V and 7 from J; bases not matched to a gene: 15. CDR3 sequence (DNA): TGCAGCGCCAGGGTAGCGGGCCCGGCGGGGACCCAGTACTTC. Amino acids: CSARVAGPAGTQYF.

V is TRBV4-1 and J is TRBJ1-2; TRBD1 agrees at 8 bases. Germline V CDR1 and CDR2: MGHRA, YSYEKL. The CDR3 consists of 13 residues. Trimming took 6 bases from V and 8 from J; bases not matched to a gene: 8. CDR3 in amino acids: CASSRGQGEGYTF. The CDR3 nucleotides read TGCGCCAGCAGTCGAGGACAGGGAGAAGGCTACACCTTC.

The gene calls are TRBV19 and TRBJ1-6, with no clear D. V dropped 3 bases and J dropped 9 bases, with 12 bases sitting between them. This CDR3 comprises 14 residues. Germline CDR1 LNHDA, CDR2 SQIVND (reference sequence). The CDR3 spells CASSIEGRGSPLHF. The CDR3 DNA is TGTGCCAGTAGTATTGAGGGTAGAGGTTCACCCCTCCACTTT.

This clone showed up just once. The chain couples TRBV6-5 to TRBJ1-2; D possibly corresponds to TRBD1 (5 bases). CDR1 and CDR2 (germline): MNHEY, SVGAGI. The CDR3 is 13 residues long. Between the trimmed V and J ends, which lost 5 bases and 8 bases, there was a span of 15 bases. CDR3 in amino acids: CASSPGEGHGYTF. The DNA of the CDR3 is TGTGCCAGCAGTCCGGGGGAGGGGCACGGCTACACCTTC.

The chain joins TRBV2 to TRBJ2-1, with 7 bases identical to TRBD1. The V segment lost 5 bases and the J segment 6 bases; nucleotides outside the gene matches: 10. This CDR3 is 15 amino acids long. The germline V gene encodes CDR1 SNHLY and CDR2 FYNNEI. The chain's CDR3 is CASSLQGMGGNEQFF. The CDR3 DNA is TGTGCCAGCAGTCTACAGGGGATGGGCGGCAATGAGCAGTTCTTC.

The chain recombines TRBV3-1 (or the pseudogene TRBV3-2) with TRBJ1-2; perhaps TRBD1 as D (6 bases). Germline V gene data show CDR1 as LGHDT and CDR2 as YNNKEL (reference sequence). Trimming cost V 1 base and J 4 bases, with 16 bases left between them. This CDR3 has 16 residues. CDR3 amino acids: CASSQALMGQGYGYTF. In nucleotides, the CDR3 is TGTGCCAGCAGCCAAGCCCTTATGGGACAAGGCTATGGCTACACCTTC.

The chain combines TRBV12-3 or TRBV12-4 with TRBJ2-1, with 7 bases aligning to TRBD2. The CDR3 loop spans 11 amino acids. J gave up 13 bases and V 3 bases, and 3 bases lay outside the gene matches. CDR3: CASSLTSPQFF. CDR3 coding DNA: TGTGCCAGCAGTTTGACTAGCCCCCAGTTCTTC.

This chain joins TRBV18 and TRBJ2-2, with D possibly matching TRBD2 (5 bases). This CDR3 has 16 residues. V lost 3 bases and J lost 3, with 14 bases in between. Germline V gene sequence: CDR1 KGHSH, CDR2 LQKENI. This CDR3 is CASSPVVRAYTGELFF. As DNA, the CDR3 is TGTGCCAGCTCACCTGTCGTGAGGGCCTACACCGGGGAGCTGTTTTTT.

V is TRBV27 and J is TRBJ1-1; possible D gene TRBD1, 6 bases. The CDR3 is 12 amino acids. V lost 8 bases to trimming and J lost 4 bases, with 11 bases between them. The germline V gene encodes CDR1 MNHEY and CDR2 SMNVEV (reference sequence). Here the CDR3 reads CASGRGSTEAFF. The CDR3 region has the DNA TGTGCCAGCGGAAGGGGGTCCACTGAAGCTTTCTTT.

The J gene is TRBJ2-1, the V gene TRBV4-2; 15 bases align to TRBD2. Trimming at V came to 4 bases and at J to 5 bases, leaving 9 bases not matched to a gene. This CDR3 has 18 residues. Germline CDR1 and CDR2: LGHNA and YNFKEQ. CDR3 nucleotide sequence: TGTGCCAGCAGCCCCGGGGGGACTAGCGGGAGGCGTCACAATGAGCAGTTCTTC. It is translated as CASSPGGTSGRRHNEQFF.

The CDR3 sequence is CASKILSNTGELFF. The CDR3 DNA sequence: TGTGCCAGCAAGATACTGTCGAACACCGGGGAGCTGTTTTTT. The chain links TRBV27 to TRBJ2-2; no clear D gene. Looked up from germline, CDR1 is MNHEY and CDR2 is SMNVEV (reference sequence). Trimming pared 7 bases from V and 0 bases from J, leaving 9 bases between. The CDR3 consists of 14 residues.

This chain uses TRBV4-1 with TRBJ1-4, with TRBD1 matching over 7 bases. After removal of 2 bases from V and 8 bases from J, the junction contained 8 bases not matched to a gene. The CDR3 loop spans 15 amino acids. Germline V gene sequence: CDR1 MGHRA, CDR2 YSYEKL. The CDR3 DNA follows: TGCGCCAGCAGCCAACTCGGACAGGAGGACGAAAAACTGTTTTTT. As protein: CASSQLGQEDEKLFF.

The rearrangement joins TRBV11-2 to TRBJ1-5; TRBD1 might be the D (6 bases). The CDR3 length is 13 residues. V lost 4 bases and J lost 6, with 10 bases in between. CDR1 SGHAT and CDR2 FQNNGV come from the germline V gene. The CDR3 coding sequence is TGTGCCAGCAGCTCAGGGGTGGGTCAGCCCCAGCATTTT. Encoded protein: CASSSGVGQPQHF.

A remark on this clone: Distinct nucleotide sequences in the sample also encode this CDR3. The CDR3 here is CASSLGGDTEAFF. DNA for the CDR3: TGTGCCAGCAGCCTGGGGGGGGATACTGAAGCTTTCTTT. The chain is built from TRBV5-4 and TRBJ1-1; TRBD1 might be the D (5 bases). Trimming pared 4 bases from V and 5 bases from J, leaving 12 bases between. This CDR3 has 13 amino acids. The V gene's germline CDR1 is SGHNT and CDR2 YYREEE (reference sequence).

The chain has TRBV19 and TRBJ2-6; 8 bases line up with TRBD1. V shed 5 bases and J 0 bases; nucleotides not matched to a gene: 9. The CDR3 loop spans 18 amino acids. The germline V gene has CDR1 LNHDA and CDR2 SQIVND (reference sequence). CDR3 DNA: TGTGCCAGTAGTCCCCGACCGGGACAGGTCTCTGGGGCCAACGTCCTGACTTTC. This encodes CASSPRPGQVSGANVLTF.

The chain employs TRBV20-1 and TRBJ2-1, with 11 bases identical to TRBD2. The CDR3 is 16 amino acids. The V and J ends lost 3 bases and 2 bases, in that order; junction bases with no gene match: 6. From germline, CDR1 is DFQATT and CDR2 SNEGSKA (reference sequence). The CDR3 loop is CSASPNSGRAYNEQFF. The CDR3 bases are TGCAGTGCTAGTCCCAATAGCGGGAGGGCCTACAATGAGCAGTTCTTC.

CDR3 bases: TGTGCCAGCAGCTTAGGGGACTCGGGACCCTTGGGAGGCTACACCTTC. Translating it yields CASSLGDSGPLGGYTF. This sequence joins TRBV11-2 and TRBJ1-2; D possibly corresponds to TRBD1 (5 bases). V lost 1 base and J lost 8, with 20 bases in between. Looked up from germline, CDR1 is SGHAT and CDR2 is FQNNGV. This CDR3 has 16 residues.

V usage is TRBV20-1 and J usage is TRBJ1-1; D unclear. The V gene lost 6 bases and the J gene lost 0 bases, with 5 bases spanning the gap. CDR1 and CDR2 from the germline V gene are DFQATT and SNEGSKA (reference sequence). The CDR3 contains 11 residues. The CDR3 loop is CSAYLNTEAFF. The CDR3 DNA is TGCAGTGCGTATTTGAACACTGAAGCTTTCTTT.

This chain links TRBV7-8 with TRBJ2-2, with D possibly called TRBD1 or TRBD2 (5 bases each). Germline V gene lookup returns CDR1 SGHVS and CDR2 FQNEAQ. Trimming took 5 bases from V and 6 from J, leaving 19 bases between them. This CDR3 is built from 16 residues. CDR3 DNA: TGTGCCAGCAGCCGGGGCGCAGGTCCCTCGGCCGGGGAGCTGTTTTTT. Amino acid sequence: CASSRGAGPSAGELFF.

The chain has TRBV27 and TRBJ1-6, with 8 bases identical to TRBD1. Unmatched junction bases numbered 6, after V lost 5 bases and J lost 6 bases. Per germline, CDR1 MNHEY and CDR2 SMNVEV (reference sequence). The CDR3 spans 15 residues. The CDR3 reads CASSVGQGRNSPLHF. The DNA for the CDR3 is TGTGCCAGCAGTGTCGGACAGGGACGTAATTCACCCCTCCACTTT.

V usage is TRBV21-1 and J usage is TRBJ1-5; TRBD1 was called by the table and not checked on the DNA. TRBV21-1 is an annotated pseudogene. The CDR3 is 21 residues long. CDR3 DNA sequence: TGTGCCAGCAGCAAAAGGTATTGGGAGGGACAGGGGGCTCGGGGCAATCAGCCCCAGCATTTT. Translation gives CASSKRYWEGQGARGNQPQHF.

CDR3: CASSLIKAVNTEAFF. In nucleotides, the CDR3 is TGTGCCAGCAGCCTTATAAAGGCGGTGAACACTGAAGCTTTCTTT. The rearrangement links TRBV4-2 to TRBJ1-1; D remains ambiguous. The CDR3 loop spans 15 amino acids. V was trimmed by 4 bases and J by 0 bases, leaving 12 bases between them. Germline values: CDR1 LGHNA, CDR2 YNFKEQ.

This clone was recorded only once. The V and J genes are TRBV9 and TRBJ1-6, with a weak D call TRBD1 (6 bases). V was shortened by 0 bases and J by 11 bases, with 12 bases between the two germline ends. Germline CDR1 SGDLS, CDR2 YYNGEE. The CDR3 totals 14 residues. This chain's CDR3 is CASSVVDSEPPLHF. CDR3 DNA sequence: TGTGCCAGCAGCGTAGTGGACAGCGAGCCACCCCTCCACTTT.

The rearrangement links TRBV6-2 or TRBV6-3 to TRBJ1-2; D ambiguous. Between the trimmed V and J ends, which lost 2 bases and 1 base, there was a span of 14 bases. This CDR3 contains 16 residues. From germline, CDR1 is MNHEY and CDR2 SVGEGT. The DNA of the CDR3 is TGTGCCAGCAGTTACCGCAGCGGATTCATTAACTATGGCTACACCTTC. It translates to CASSYRSGFINYGYTF.

The chain combines TRBV4-1 with TRBJ2-5, with 9 bases matching TRBD1. This CDR3 comprises 15 residues. After removal of 2 bases from V and 2 bases from J, the junction contained 3 bases not matched to a gene. Germline CDR1 reads MGHRA; CDR2 reads YSYEKL. CDR3 protein: CASSQRDRDQETQYF. The CDR3 DNA is TGCGCCAGCAGCCAACGGGACAGGGATCAAGAGACCCAGTACTTC.

This chain connects TRBV6-5 to TRBJ1-2, with D possibly matching TRBD1 (5 bases). Looked up from germline, CDR1 is MNHEY and CDR2 is SVGAGI. With 4 bases removed from V and 4 bases from J, the gap between germline ends came to 13 bases. This CDR3 comprises 14 residues. In DNA form, the CDR3 reads TGTGCCAGCAGTTCGAGACAGACTTCCTATGGCTACACCTTC. Its protein is CASSSRQTSYGYTF.

V is TRBV9 and J is TRBJ1-2; 8 bases agree with TRBD1. This CDR3 spans 13 amino acids. Germline trimming cut 2 bases from V and 5 bases from J; bases unmatched to any gene: 2. Looked up from germline, CDR1 is SGDLS and CDR2 is YYNGEE. The chain's CDR3 is CASSVGTGYGYTF. The CDR3 coding sequence is TGTGCCAGCAGCGTCGGGACAGGATATGGCTACACCTTC.